This T cell receptor (beta chain) was sequenced during a study of identical twins. A universal primer site was created by template switching, with the cDNA bearing unique molecular identifiers. TCRdb reprocessed the 5' RACE reads via MiXCR and lists one record per CDR3 protein. The sample includes about 240,000 distinct CDR3 sequences, more than 9% of them seen just once. With respect to this clonotype: Its antigen is still unknown.

CDR3 size: 15 residues. Trimming removed 3 bases from V and 4 bases from J, with 13 bases in between. Germline V gives CDR1 SNHLY, CDR2 FYNNEI. Whole-study results and caveats: While abundant cord blood beta clonotypes carried fewer insertions, memory repertoires showed no such pattern. For out-of-frame beta sequences, excess twin sharing was weaker.

The rearrangement links TRBV2 to TRBJ2-1; D may be TRBD1 or TRBD2 (5 bases each). This receptor was identified in a man aged 50 to 60 in good health. Material: memory T cells sorted from blood. CDR3 coding DNA: TGTGCCAGCAGTGAGTTGGGGGAATTTTACAATGAGCAGTTCTTC. Translation: CASSELGEFYNEQFF.